This T cell receptor (beta chain) was profiled in a study of human T cells and chemical hapten exposure. TCRdb reprocessed the RACE reads via MiXCR and lists one record per CDR3 protein. The sample holds more than 70,000 distinct CDR3 sequences, roughly 10% seen once. With 3 bases clipped from V and 4 bases from J, the junction kept 4 bases outside the gene matches. Germline V gene lookup returns CDR1 MDHEN and CDR2 SYDVKM. The CDR3 runs 14 residues. The time point: patch test 3, about 24 weeks after DPC sensitization. Specified treatment: therapeutic diphenylcyclopropenone sensitization with weekly scalp DPC.

The receptor's source is a woman aged 30 to 39 with alopecia areata. Some clones in this sample may be carry-over from other donors' samples. The input for sequencing was whole blood, taken in connection with sensitization to the hapten diphenylcyclopropenone (DPC). The chain uses TRBV28 and TRBJ1-2; 8 nucleotides match TRBD1. The CDR3 DNA follows: TGTGCCAGCAGTTTTCCAGGGGGCAGCTATGGCTACACCTTC. It specifies CASSFPGGSYGYTF.